This section outlines one T cell receptor beta chain sequence together with its context. Its specificity is not known. These data originate in a study of blood T cells in healthy people across ages. A sample-barcoded 5' primer and a J-beta primer mix were used in a second PCR of roughly 6 to 11 cycles. Researchers report that a template-switch adaptor with 12 random nucleotides tagged each cDNA molecule. Each sample yielded at least 3 million CDR3-containing paired-end reads. MiXCR, applied by TCRdb to the 5' RACE reads, yields one record per CDR3 protein. The data contain over a million distinct CDR3 sequences, 40% to 55% of them singletons. Study observations and caveats: Measured against age, TCR beta diversity per million T cells decreased in a roughly linear manner.

The CDR3 is 15 residues long. Germline trimming cut 3 bases from V and 2 bases from J; bases unmatched to any gene: 10. CDR1 is DFQATT, CDR2 SNEGSKA, per germline (reference sequence). The clonotype originates from an older woman in good health. The sequenced sample was blood. This chain uses TRBV20-1 with TRBJ2-7, with 7 bases lining up with TRBD1. The CDR3 nucleotides read TGCAGTGCTAGGCACAGGGGCTCCCTCGCCTACGAGCAGTACTTC. The encoded protein is CSARHRGSLAYEQYF.